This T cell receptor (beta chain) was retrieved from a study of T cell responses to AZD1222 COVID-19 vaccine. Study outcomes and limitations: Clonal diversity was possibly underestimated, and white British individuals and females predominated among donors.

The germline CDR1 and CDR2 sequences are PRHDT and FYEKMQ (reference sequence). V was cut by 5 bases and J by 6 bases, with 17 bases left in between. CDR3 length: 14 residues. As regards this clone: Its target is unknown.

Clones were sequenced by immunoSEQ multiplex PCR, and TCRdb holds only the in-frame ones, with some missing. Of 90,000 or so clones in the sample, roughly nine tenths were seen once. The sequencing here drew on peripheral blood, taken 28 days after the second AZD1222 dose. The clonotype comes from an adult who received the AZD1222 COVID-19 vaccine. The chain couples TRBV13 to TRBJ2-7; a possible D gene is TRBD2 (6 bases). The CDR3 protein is CASSINSGVGEQYF. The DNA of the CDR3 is TGTGCCAGCAGCATCAATTCGGGGGTCGGCGAGCAGTACTTC.